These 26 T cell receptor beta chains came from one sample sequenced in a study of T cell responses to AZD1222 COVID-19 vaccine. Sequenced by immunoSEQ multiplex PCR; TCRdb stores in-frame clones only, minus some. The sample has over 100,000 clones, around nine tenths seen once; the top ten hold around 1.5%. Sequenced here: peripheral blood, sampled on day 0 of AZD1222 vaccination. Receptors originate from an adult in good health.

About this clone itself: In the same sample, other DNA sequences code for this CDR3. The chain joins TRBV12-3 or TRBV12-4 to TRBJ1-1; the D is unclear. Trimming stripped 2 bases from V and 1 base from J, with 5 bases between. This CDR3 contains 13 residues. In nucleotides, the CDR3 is TGTGCCAGCAGTTTAACAGCGAACACTGAAGCTTTCTTT. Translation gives CASSLTANTEAFF.

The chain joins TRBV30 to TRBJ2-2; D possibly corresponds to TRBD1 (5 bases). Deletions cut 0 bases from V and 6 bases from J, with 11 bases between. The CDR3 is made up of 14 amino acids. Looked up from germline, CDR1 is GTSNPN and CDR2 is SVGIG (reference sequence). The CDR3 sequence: CAWSVRVGAGELFF. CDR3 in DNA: TGTGCCTGGAGTGTACGGGTAGGGGCCGGGGAGCTGTTTTTT.

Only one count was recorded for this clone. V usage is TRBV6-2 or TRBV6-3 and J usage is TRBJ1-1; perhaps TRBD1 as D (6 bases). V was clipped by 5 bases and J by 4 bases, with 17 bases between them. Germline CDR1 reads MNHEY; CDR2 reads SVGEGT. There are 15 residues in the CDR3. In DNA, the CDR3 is TGTGCCAGCAGTACTCCCCACAGGGAAGGCACTGAAGCTTTCTTT. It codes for CASSTPHREGTEAFF.

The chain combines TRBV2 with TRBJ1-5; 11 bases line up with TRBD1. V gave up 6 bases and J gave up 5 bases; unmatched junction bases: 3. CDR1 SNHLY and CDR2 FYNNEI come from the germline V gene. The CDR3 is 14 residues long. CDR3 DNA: TGTGCCAGCAGCGGACAGGGGGCGGATCAGCCCCAGCATTTT. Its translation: CASSGQGADQPQHF.

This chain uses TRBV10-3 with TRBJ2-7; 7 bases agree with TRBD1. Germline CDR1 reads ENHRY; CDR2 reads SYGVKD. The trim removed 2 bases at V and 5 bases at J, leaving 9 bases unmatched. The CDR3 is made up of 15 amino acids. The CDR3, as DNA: TGTGCCATCAGTGAGGCCCAGGGGGTAGGTGACGAGCAGTACTTC. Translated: CAISEAQGVGDEQYF.

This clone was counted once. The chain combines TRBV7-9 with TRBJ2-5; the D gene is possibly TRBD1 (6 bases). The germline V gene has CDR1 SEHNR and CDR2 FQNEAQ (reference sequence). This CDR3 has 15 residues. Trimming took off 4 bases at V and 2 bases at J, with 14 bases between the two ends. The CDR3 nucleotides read TGTGCCAGCAGCTCGGTACAGGGAGCGCAAGAGACCCAGTACTTC. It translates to CASSSVQGAQETQYF.

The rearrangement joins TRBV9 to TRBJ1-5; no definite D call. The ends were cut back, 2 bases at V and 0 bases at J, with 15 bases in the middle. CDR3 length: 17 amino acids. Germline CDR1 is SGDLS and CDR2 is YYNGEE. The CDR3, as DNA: TGTGCCAGCAGCGTGGGCCCGTTGCCTAATAGCAATCAGCCCCAGCATTTT. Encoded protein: CASSVGPLPNSNQPQHF.

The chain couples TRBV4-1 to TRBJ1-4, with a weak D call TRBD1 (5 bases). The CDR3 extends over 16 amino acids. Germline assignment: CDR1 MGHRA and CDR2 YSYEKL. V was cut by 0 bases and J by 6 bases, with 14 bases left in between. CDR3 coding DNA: TGCGCCAGCAGCCAAGATGGGGGGAGAGGTGATGAAAAACTGTTTTTT. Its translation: CASSQDGGRGDEKLFF.

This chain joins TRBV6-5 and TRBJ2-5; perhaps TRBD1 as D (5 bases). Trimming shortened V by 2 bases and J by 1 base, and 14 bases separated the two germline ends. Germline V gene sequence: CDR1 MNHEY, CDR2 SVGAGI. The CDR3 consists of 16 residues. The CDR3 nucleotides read TGTGCCAGCAGTTACACAGGAGTAGGGGCCCAAGAGACCCAGTACTTC. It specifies CASSYTGVGAQETQYF.

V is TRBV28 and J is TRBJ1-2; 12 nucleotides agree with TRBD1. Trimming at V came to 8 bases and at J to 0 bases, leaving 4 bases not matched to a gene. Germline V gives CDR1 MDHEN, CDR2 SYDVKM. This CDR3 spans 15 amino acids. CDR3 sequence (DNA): TGTGCCAGCGGGACAGGGGGCGAACCTAACTATGGCTACACCTTC. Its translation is CASGTGGEPNYGYTF.

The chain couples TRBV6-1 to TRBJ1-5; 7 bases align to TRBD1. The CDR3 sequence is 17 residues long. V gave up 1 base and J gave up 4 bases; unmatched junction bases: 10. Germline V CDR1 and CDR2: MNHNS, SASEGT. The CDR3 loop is CASSEDHYRGWNQPQHF. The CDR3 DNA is TGTGCCAGCAGTGAAGACCATTACAGGGGTTGGAATCAGCCCCAGCATTTT.

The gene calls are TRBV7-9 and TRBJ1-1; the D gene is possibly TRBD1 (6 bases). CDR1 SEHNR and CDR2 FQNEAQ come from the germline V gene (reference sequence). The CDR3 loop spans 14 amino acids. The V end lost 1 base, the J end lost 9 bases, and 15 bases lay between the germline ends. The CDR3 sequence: CASSLGGTRVQAFF. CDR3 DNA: TGTGCCAGCAGCTTAGGCGGGACACGCGTCCAAGCTTTCTTT.

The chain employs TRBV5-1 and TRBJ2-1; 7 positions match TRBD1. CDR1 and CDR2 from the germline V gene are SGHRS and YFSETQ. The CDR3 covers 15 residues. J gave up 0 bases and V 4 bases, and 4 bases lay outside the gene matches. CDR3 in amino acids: CASSLGTVSYNEQFF. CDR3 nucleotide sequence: TGCGCCAGCAGCCTGGGGACAGTCTCCTACAATGAGCAGTTCTTC. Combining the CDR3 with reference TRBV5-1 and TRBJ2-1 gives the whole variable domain KAGVTQTPRYLIKTRGQQVTLSCSPISGHRSVSWYQQTPGQGLQFLFEYFSETQRNKGNFPGRFSGRQFSNSRSEMNVSTLELGDSALYLCASSLGTVSYNEQFFGPGTRLTVL.

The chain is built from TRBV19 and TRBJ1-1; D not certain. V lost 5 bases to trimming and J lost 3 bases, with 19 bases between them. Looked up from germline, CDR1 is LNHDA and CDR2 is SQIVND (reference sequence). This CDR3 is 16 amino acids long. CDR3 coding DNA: TGTGCCAGTAGTCGTCAAGGGAAGACAAGGCACACTGAAGCTTTCTTT. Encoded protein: CASSRQGKTRHTEAFF. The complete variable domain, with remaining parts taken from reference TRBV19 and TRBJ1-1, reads DGGITQSPKYLFRKEGQNVTLSCEQNLNHDAMYWYRQDPGQGLRLIYYSQIVNDFQKGDIAEGYSVSREKKESFPLTVTSAQKNPTAFYLCASSRQGKTRHTEAFFGQGTRLTVV.

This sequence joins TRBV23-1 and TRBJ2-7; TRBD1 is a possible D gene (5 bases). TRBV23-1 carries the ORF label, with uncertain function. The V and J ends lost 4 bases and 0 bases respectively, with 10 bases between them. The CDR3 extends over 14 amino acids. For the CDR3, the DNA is TGCGCCAGCAGTCGACAGCGCCTCTCCTACGAGCAGTACGTC. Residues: CASSRQRLSYEQYV.

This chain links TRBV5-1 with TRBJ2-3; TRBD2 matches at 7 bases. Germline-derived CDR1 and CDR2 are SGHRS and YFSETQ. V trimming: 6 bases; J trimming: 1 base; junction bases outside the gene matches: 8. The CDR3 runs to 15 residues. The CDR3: CASNVGGPGTDTQYF. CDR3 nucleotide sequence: TGCGCCAGCAACGTGGGAGGGCCTGGCACAGATACGCAGTATTTT.

This CDR3 is CATSRDFWPGDGYTF. In DNA, the CDR3 is TGTGCCACCAGCAGAGACTTCTGGCCGGGCGATGGCTACACCTTC. This chain uses TRBV15 with TRBJ1-2; unclear D gene. Germline V gives CDR1 LNHNV, CDR2 YYDKDF (reference sequence). CDR3 size: 15 residues. The V gene lost 0 bases and the J gene lost 6 bases, with 14 bases spanning the gap.

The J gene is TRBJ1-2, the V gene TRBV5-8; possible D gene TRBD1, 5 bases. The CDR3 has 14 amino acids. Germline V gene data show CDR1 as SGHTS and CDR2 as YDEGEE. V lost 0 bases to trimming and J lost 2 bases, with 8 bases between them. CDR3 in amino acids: CASSLDQGNYGYTF. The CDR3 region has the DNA TGTGCCAGCAGCTTGGATCAGGGAAACTATGGCTACACCTTC. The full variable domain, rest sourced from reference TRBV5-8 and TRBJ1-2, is EAGVTQSPTHLIKTRGQQATLRCSPISGHTSVYWYQQALGLGLQFLLWYDEGEERNRGNFPPRFSGRQFPNYSSELNVNALELEDSALYLCASSLDQGNYGYTFGSGTRLTVV.

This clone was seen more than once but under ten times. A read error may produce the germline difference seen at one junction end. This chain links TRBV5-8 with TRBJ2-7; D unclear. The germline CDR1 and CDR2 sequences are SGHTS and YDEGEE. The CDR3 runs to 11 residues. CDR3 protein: CASSLSGPRKF. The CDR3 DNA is TGTGCCAGCAGCTTATCGGGCCCCCGAAAGTTC.

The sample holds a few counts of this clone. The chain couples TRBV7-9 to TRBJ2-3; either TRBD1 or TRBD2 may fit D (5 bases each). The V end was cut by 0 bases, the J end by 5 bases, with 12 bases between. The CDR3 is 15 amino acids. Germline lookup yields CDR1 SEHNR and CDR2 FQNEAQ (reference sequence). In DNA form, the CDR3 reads TGTGCCAGCAGCTTAGCCCTTGGGGGTGTAGATACGCAGTATTTT. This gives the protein CASSLALGGVDTQYF.

CDR3 sequence reads: CATSDSPPREGRDEQFF. CDR3 nucleotides: TGTGCCACCAGTGATTCCCCCCCCCGGGAGGGCCGCGATGAGCAGTTCTTC. The rearrangement links TRBV24-1 to TRBJ2-1, with 8 bases identical to TRBD2. The CDR3 has 17 residues. V dropped 2 bases and J dropped 8; count of bases not matched to a gene: 13. CDR1 is KGHDR, CDR2 SFDVKD, per germline.

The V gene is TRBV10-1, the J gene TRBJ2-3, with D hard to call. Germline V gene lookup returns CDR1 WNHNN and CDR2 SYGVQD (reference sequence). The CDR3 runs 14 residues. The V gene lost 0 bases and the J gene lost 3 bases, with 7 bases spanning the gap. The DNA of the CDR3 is TGCGCCAGCAGTGAGTCGGTCGTAACAGATACGCAGTATTTT. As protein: CASSESVVTDTQYF.

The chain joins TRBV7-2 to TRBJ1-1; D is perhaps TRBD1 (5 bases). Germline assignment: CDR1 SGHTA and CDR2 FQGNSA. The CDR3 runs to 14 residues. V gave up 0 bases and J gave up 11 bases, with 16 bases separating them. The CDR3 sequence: CASSLATGSRSAFF. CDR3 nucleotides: TGTGCCAGCAGCTTAGCAACAGGTTCCCGATCGGCTTTCTTT.

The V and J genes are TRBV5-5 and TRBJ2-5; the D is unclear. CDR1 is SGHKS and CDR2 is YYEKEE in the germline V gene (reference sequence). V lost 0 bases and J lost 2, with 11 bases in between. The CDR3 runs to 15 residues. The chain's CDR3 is CASSLDGQPQETQYF. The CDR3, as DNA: TGTGCCAGCAGCTTGGATGGCCAGCCGCAAGAGACCCAGTACTTC.

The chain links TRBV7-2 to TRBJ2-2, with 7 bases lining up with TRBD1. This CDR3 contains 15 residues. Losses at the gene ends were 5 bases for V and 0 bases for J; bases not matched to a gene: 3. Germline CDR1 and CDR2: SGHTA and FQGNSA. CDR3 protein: CASSPQGANTGELFF. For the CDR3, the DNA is TGTGCCAGCAGCCCCCAGGGGGCGAACACCGGGGAGCTGTTTTTT. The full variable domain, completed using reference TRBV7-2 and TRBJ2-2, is GAGVSQSPSNKVTEKGKDVELRCDPISGHTALYWYRQSLGQGLEFLIYFQGNSAPDKSGLPSDRFSAERTGGSVSTLTIQRTQQEDSAVYLCASSPQGANTGELFFGEGSRLTVL.

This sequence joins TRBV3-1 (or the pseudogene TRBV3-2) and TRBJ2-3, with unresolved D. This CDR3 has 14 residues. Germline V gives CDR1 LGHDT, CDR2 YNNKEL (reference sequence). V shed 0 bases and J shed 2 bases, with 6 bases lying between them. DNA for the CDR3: TGTGCCAGCAGCCAAGATCTCGTCACAGATACGCAGTATTTT. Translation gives CASSQDLVTDTQYF.